These T cell receptor beta chains were read from a single sample in a study of T-cell reconstitution after alpha-beta-depleted transplantation in children. MiXCR, applied by TCRdb to the PCR reads, yields one record per CDR3 protein. The table has over 550,000 distinct CDR3 sequences, roughly a tenth seen once; the top ten hold less than 4.5%. The source material was PBMCs from the stem cell graft donor, sampled from the stem cell graft. The receptors here all came from a human donor who donated a stem cell graft to a child with acute myeloid leukemia. Both conserved end residues are part of each CDR3. A D gene is named only where the DNA matches it firmly. The size entry is marked missing in some rows and otherwise reads once, few, many or a size class.

d_gene	j_gene	abundance	v_gene	CDR3nt	CDR3aa
NA	TRBJ1-1	NA	TRBV7-9	TGTGCCAGCAGCTTTATGCAGGGTGAAGCTTTCTTT	CASSFMQGEAFF
NA	TRBJ1-4	many	TRBV5-1	TGCGCCAGCAGCCCGACGGGGGCTAATGAAAAACTGTTTTTT	CASSPTGANEKLFF
TRBD2	TRBJ2-1	many	TRBV11-2	TGTGCCAGCAGTTTCTTGGCCTCTAGCGGGACTACCAGTAATGAGCAGTTCTTC	CASSFLASSGTTSNEQFF
NA	TRBJ2-7	NA	TRBV20-1	TGCAGTGCTAGATTAACAGACAGTTGGTACGAGCAGTACTTC	CSARLTDSWYEQYF
NA	TRBJ2-7	many	TRBV11-2	TGTGCCAGCAGCTTAGATCTCGTTGACTACGAGCAGTACTTC	CASSLDLVDYEQYF
NA	TRBJ2-1	NA	TRBV29-1	TGCAGCGTTGAGTCTTGGGGCTCCCGTGAGCAGTTCTTC	CSVESWGSREQFF
NA	TRBJ1-1	few	TRBV12-3/TRBV12-4	TGTGCCAGCAGTTTTGGACAGCTCACTGAAGCTTTCTTT	CASSFGQLTEAFF
TRBD2	TRBJ2-7	NA	TRBV30	TGTGCCTGGAGTGGTACGAGCGGGAAGATCTACGAGCAGTACTTC	CAWSGTSGKIYEQYF
NA	TRBJ2-2	NA	TRBV20-1	TGCAGTGCTAGAGATCGACAGTCTACCGGGGAGCTGTTTTTT	CSARDRQSTGELFF
TRBD2	TRBJ2-2	NA	TRBV29-1	TGCAGCGTTGAAATTGGACTAGGGAACACCGGGGAGCTGTTTTTT	CSVEIGLGNTGELFF
NA	TRBJ1-6	many	TRBV7-9	TGTGCCAGCACCACAGGATTAAGTTCACCCCTCCACTTT	CASTTGLSSPLHF
NA	TRBJ2-7	NA	TRBV29-1	TGCAGCGTCCACACAGGCATCTCCTACGAGCAGTACTTC	CSVHTGISYEQYF
NA	TRBJ2-3	many	TRBV29-1	TGCAGCGTTGATGAGGGAGCAGATACGCAGTATTTT	CSVDEGADTQYF
TRBD1	TRBJ1-2	NA	TRBV28	TGTGCCAGCAGTTTTGTAGGGACAGGGTTTACCTACACCTTC	CASSFVGTGFTYTF
TRBD1	TRBJ1-2	NA	TRBV10-3	TGTGCCATCATGGCGGGACAGGGAAACTATGGCTACACCTTC	CAIMAGQGNYGYTF